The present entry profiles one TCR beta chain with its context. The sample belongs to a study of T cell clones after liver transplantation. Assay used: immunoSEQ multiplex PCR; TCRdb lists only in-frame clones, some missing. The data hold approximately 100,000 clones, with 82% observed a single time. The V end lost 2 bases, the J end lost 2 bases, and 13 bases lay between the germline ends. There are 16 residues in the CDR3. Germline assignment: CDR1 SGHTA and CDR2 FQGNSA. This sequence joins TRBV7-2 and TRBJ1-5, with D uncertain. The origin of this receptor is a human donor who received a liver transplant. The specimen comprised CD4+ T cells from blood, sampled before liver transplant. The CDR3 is CASSLQAGVGNQPQHF. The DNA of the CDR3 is TGTGCCAGCAGCTTACAGGCGGGCGTGGGCAATCAGCCCCAGCATTTT.